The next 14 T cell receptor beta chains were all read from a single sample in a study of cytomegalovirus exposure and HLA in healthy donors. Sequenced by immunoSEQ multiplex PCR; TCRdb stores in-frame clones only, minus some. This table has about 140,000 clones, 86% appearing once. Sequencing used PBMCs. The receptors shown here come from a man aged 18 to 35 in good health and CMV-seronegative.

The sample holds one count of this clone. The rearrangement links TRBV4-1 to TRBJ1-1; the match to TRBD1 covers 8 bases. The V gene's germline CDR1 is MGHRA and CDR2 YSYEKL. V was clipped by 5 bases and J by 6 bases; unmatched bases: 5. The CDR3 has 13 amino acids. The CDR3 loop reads CASSEGQGAEAFF. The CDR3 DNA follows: TGCGCCAGCAGCGAAGGACAGGGAGCTGAAGCTTTCTTT.

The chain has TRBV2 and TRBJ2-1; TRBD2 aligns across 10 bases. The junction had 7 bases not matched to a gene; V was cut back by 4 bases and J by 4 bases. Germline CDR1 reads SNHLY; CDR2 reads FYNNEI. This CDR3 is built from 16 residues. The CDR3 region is CASSGGAGGPYNEQFF. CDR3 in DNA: TGTGCCAGCAGTGGAGGAGCGGGAGGGCCTTACAATGAGCAGTTCTTC.

The CDR3 bases are TGTGCCAGCAGTGTGAGTCTCCCGAACACTGAAGCTTTCTTT. Protein product: CASSVSLPNTEAFF. This chain uses TRBV2 with TRBJ1-1; no reliable D call. The CDR3 contains 14 residues. Germline V gene data show CDR1 as SNHLY and CDR2 as FYNNEI. V lost 4 bases, J lost 1 base, and 10 bases lay in between.

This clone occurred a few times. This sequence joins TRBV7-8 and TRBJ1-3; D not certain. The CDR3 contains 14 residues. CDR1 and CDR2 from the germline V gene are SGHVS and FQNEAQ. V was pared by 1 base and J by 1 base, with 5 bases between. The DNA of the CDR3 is TGTGCCAGCAGCTTAGGGCTTTCTGGAAACACCATATATTTT. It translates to CASSLGLSGNTIYF. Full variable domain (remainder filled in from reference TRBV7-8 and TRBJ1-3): GAGVSQSPRYKVAKRGQDVALRCDPISGHVSLFWYQQALGQGPEFLTYFQNEAQLDKSGLPSDRFFAERPEGSVSTLKIQRTQQEDSAVYLCASSLGLSGNTIYFGEGSWLTVV.

CDR3 sequence reads: CASSRRLAGGTPSTDTQYF. The CDR3 DNA reads as TGTGCCAGCAGTAGAAGGCTAGCGGGGGGTACACCTAGCACAGATACGCAGTATTTT. The chain employs TRBV27 and TRBJ2-3, with 11 nucleotides matching TRBD2. This CDR3 contains 19 residues. CDR1 MNHEY and CDR2 SMNVEV come from the germline V gene (reference sequence). Trimming at V came to 5 bases and at J to 0 bases, leaving 13 bases not matched to a gene.

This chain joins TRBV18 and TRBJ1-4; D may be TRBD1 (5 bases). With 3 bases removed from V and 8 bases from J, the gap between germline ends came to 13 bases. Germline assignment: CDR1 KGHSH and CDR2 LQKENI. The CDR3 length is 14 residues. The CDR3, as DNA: TGTGCCAGCTCACCCGACAGTATATACGAAAAACTGTTTTTT. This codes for CASSPDSIYEKLFF.

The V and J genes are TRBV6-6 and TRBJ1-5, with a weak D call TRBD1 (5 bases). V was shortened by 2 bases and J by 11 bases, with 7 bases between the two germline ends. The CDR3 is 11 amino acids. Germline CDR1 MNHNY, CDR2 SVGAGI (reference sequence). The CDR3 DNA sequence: TGTGCCAGCAGTTACCAAGGGGCCCAGCATTTT. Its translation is CASSYQGAQHF.

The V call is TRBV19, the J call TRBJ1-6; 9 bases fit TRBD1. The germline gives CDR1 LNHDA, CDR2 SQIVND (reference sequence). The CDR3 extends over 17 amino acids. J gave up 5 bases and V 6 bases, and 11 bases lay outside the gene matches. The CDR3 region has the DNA TGTGCCAGTAGCCCTACGGACAGGGGCGCGGATAATTCACCCCTCCACTTT. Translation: CASSPTDRGADNSPLHF.

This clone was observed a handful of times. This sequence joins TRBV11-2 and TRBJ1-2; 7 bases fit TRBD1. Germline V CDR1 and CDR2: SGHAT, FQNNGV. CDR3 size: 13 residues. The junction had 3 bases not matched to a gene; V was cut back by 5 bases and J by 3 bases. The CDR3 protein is CASSAGQHYGYTF. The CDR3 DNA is TGTGCCAGCAGCGCGGGACAGCACTATGGCTACACCTTC.

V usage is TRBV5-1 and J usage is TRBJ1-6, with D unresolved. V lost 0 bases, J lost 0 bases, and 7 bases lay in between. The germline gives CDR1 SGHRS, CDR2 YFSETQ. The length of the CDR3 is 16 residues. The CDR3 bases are TGCGCCAGCAGCTTGGATCCGTACTCCTATAATTCACCCCTCCACTTT. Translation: CASSLDPYSYNSPLHF.

In DNA, the CDR3 is TGTGCCAGCTCACCTACATCCGGGACAGGGATTGAAAAACTGTTTTTT. Protein: CASSPTSGTGIEKLFF. V gene TRBV18 combines with J gene TRBJ1-4, with 9 positions matching TRBD1. The V segment lost 3 bases and the J segment 7 bases; nucleotides outside the gene matches: 9. CDR1 and CDR2 from the germline V gene are KGHSH and LQKENI. There are 16 residues in the CDR3.

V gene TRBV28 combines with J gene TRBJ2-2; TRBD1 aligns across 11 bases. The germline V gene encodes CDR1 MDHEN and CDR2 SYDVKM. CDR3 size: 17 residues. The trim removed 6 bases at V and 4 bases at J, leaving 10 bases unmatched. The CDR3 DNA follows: TGTGCCAGCAGCCCTCCCCCGGGACAGGGGGTCACCGGGGAGCTGTTTTTT. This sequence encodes CASSPPPGQGVTGELFF. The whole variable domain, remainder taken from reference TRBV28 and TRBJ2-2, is DVKVTQSSRYLVKRTGEKVFLECVQDMDHENMFWYRQDPGLGLRLIYFSYDVKMKEKGDIPEGYSVSREKKERFSLILESASTNQTSMYLCASSPPPGQGVTGELFFGEGSRLTVL.

The CDR3: CASVPAGGLVEQFF. Here the CDR3 DNA reads TGTGCCTCAGTCCCCGCAGGGGGGTTGGTTGAGCAGTTCTTC. This chain uses TRBV27 with TRBJ2-1, with D maybe TRBD1 (7 bases). Trimming pared 11 bases from V and 9 bases from J, leaving 23 bases between. Germline CDR1 is MNHEY and CDR2 is SMNVEV (reference sequence). The length of the CDR3 is 14 residues.

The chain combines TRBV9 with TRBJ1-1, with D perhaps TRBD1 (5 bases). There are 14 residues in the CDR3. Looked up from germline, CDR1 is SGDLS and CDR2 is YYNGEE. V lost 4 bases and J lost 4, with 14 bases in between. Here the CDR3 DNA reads TGTGCCAGCAGCCCCCCAAGGGGCGGCACTGAAGCTTTCTTT. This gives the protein CASSPPRGGTEAFF.